One and the same sample provided the 13 T cell receptor beta chains below, sequenced in a study of cytomegalovirus exposure and HLA in healthy donors. The PCR ran on 60 Vbeta and 13 Jbeta primers. Method: immunoSEQ multiplex PCR; TCRdb's copy keeps in-frame clones and lacks some. The sample carries about 160,000 clones, 79% recorded once. The sequenced material came from PBMCs. The receptor source for this set is a middle-aged man in good health and CMV-seropositive.

This clone was seen a few times. The rearrangement links TRBV5-1 to TRBJ1-1; D remains unclear. CDR3 length: 13 residues. Trimming left V 6 bases short and J 0 bases short, with 9 bases between. Germline CDR1 and CDR2: SGHRS and YFSETQ. The CDR3, as DNA: TGCGCCAGCAAATTACTGATGAACACTGAAGCTTTCTTT. Residues: CASKLLMNTEAFF.

The V call is TRBV6-1, the J call TRBJ1-5, with a possible D match to TRBD1 (5 bases). The CDR3 length is 13 residues. The V gene lost 2 bases and the J gene lost 9 bases, with 11 bases spanning the gap. The germline V gene encodes CDR1 MNHNS and CDR2 SASEGT. CDR3 sequence reads: CASSEWGRGPQHF. Written as DNA, the CDR3 is TGTGCCAGCAGTGAATGGGGTAGGGGGCCCCAGCATTTT.

V is TRBV28 and J is TRBJ2-7; 14 bases match TRBD2. Germline lookup yields CDR1 MDHEN and CDR2 SYDVKM. J was trimmed by 3 bases and V by 5 bases; bases with no gene match: 0. CDR3 length equals 14 residues. The CDR3 DNA follows: TGTGCCAGCAGTGGGACTAGCGGGAGCTACGAGCAGTACTTC. This gives the protein CASSGTSGSYEQYF.

The J gene is TRBJ2-7, the V gene TRBV2; TRBD1 might be the D (7 bases). V gave up 4 bases and J gave up 7 bases, with 14 bases separating them. CDR1 and CDR2 (germline): SNHLY, FYNNEI. The CDR3 contains 13 residues. This chain's CDR3 is CASSVDRTTEQYF. The DNA for the CDR3 is TGTGCCAGCAGTGTGGACAGGACTACGGAGCAGTACTTC.

This clone showed up just a few times. CDR3 sequence reads: CASSFSWGLDTEAFF. The CDR3 DNA reads TGCGCCAGCAGCTTCTCATGGGGCCTAGACACTGAAGCTTTCTTT. The chain has TRBV5-1 and TRBJ1-1, with D perhaps matching TRBD1 (5 bases). Trimming pared 2 bases from V and 3 bases from J, leaving 14 bases between. There are 15 residues in the CDR3. Germline values: CDR1 SGHRS, CDR2 YFSETQ.

This rearrangement joins TRBV9 to TRBJ2-5; a possible D gene is TRBD1 (6 bases). The end of the DNA fits TRBJ2-7 better, so the J call may be wrong. The CDR3 loop spans 12 amino acids. The germline CDR1 and CDR2 sequences are SGDLS and YYNGEE. The CDR3 spells CASSKDSYEQYF. DNA of the CDR3: TGTGCCAGCAGCAAGGACAGTTACGAGCAGTACTTC.

The chain combines TRBV2 with TRBJ2-2; D is undetermined. V was trimmed by 6 bases and J by 3 bases, leaving 8 bases between them. Germline values: CDR1 SNHLY, CDR2 FYNNEI. The CDR3 runs 13 residues. CDR3 protein: CASRETDTGELFF. The CDR3 bases are TGTGCCAGCAGAGAAACGGACACCGGGGAGCTGTTTTTT. Drawing the rest from reference TRBV2 and TRBJ2-2, the complete variable domain is EPEVTQTPSHQVTQMGQEVILRCVPISNHLYFYWYRQILGQKVEFLVSFYNNEISEKSEIFDDQFSVERPDGSNFTLKIRSTKLEDSAMYFCASRETDTGELFFGEGSRLTVL.

Regarding this clone: The sample contains more than one DNA sequence encoding this CDR3. The rearrangement uses TRBV9 and TRBJ1-2, with TRBD1 identical over 9 bases. V dropped 0 bases and J dropped 3; count of bases not matched to a gene: 6. Germline V gene sequence: CDR1 SGDLS, CDR2 YYNGEE. This CDR3 comprises 16 residues. CDR3 in DNA: TGTGCCAGCAGCGTAGGACAGGGGGGCGCGGACTATGGCTACACCTTC. Its protein product is CASSVGQGGADYGYTF.

The chain couples TRBV14 to TRBJ2-1, with 10 bases identical to TRBD1. The CDR3 spans 15 residues. CDR1 and CDR2 from the germline V gene are SGHDN and FVKESK. Trimming at V came to 5 bases and at J to 2 bases, leaving 3 bases not matched to a gene. In DNA, the CDR3 is TGTGCCAGCAGCGAGACAGGGGGCGCCTACAATGAGCAGTTCTTC. It encodes CASSETGGAYNEQFF.

The chain has TRBV28 and TRBJ1-3; TRBD1 might be the D (5 bases). The V gene lost 6 bases and the J gene lost 0 bases, with 9 bases spanning the gap. In germline, CDR1 is MDHEN, CDR2 SYDVKM. CDR3 size: 14 residues. The CDR3 region is CASRRGPSGNTIYF. CDR3 coding DNA: TGTGCCAGCAGGCGGGGCCCCTCTGGAAACACCATATATTTT.

This chain links TRBV9 with TRBJ2-2; tentatively, D is TRBD1 (5 bases). V was trimmed by 0 bases and J by 1 base, leaving 10 bases between them. Germline CDR1 and CDR2: SGDLS and YYNGEE. The CDR3 has 16 residues. The CDR3 DNA sequence: TGTGCCAGCAGCGTAGATCCAGGGATGAACACCGGGGAGCTGTTTTTT. Translating gives CASSVDPGMNTGELFF.

J is TRBJ2-7 and V is TRBV28, with TRBD1 matching over 7 bases. This CDR3 has 14 amino acids. V shed 5 bases, J shed 2 bases, and the junction held 6 bases outside the gene matches. Germline CDR1 MDHEN, CDR2 SYDVKM. CDR3 sequence: CASSLPDRAYEQYF. CDR3 sequence (DNA): TGTGCCAGCAGTCTACCAGACAGGGCCTACGAGCAGTACTTC. The whole variable domain, filled in from reference TRBV28 and TRBJ2-7, reads DVKVTQSSRYLVKRTGEKVFLECVQDMDHENMFWYRQDPGLGLRLIYFSYDVKMKEKGDIPEGYSVSREKKERFSLILESASTNQTSMYLCASSLPDRAYEQYFGPGTRLTVT.

The chain uses TRBV9 and TRBJ2-1, with 8 bases that match TRBD2. Unmatched junction bases numbered 7, after V lost 0 bases and J lost 5 bases. The V gene's germline CDR1 is SGDLS and CDR2 YYNGEE. The CDR3 spans 16 residues. The CDR3 reads CASSVGGTRHDNEQFF. CDR3 nucleotide sequence: TGTGCCAGCAGCGTAGGGGGGACTAGGCATGACAATGAGCAGTTCTTC. Full variable domain (outside the CDR3, taken from reference TRBV9 and TRBJ2-1): DSGVTQTPKHLITATGQRVTLRCSPRSGDLSVYWYQQSLDQGLQFLIQYYNGEERAKGNILERFSAQQFPDLHSELNLSSLELGDSALYFCASSVGGTRHDNEQFFGPGTRLTVL.